This paragraph reports one T cell receptor beta chain. Its antigen remains unknown. These data originate in a study of CD8+ T cells in alopecia areata. On the study more broadly: Percent of scalp involved defined treated patients' severity scores. Study-level results: Normal-skin resident alphabeta T cells also appear among scalp sample sequences. One nonresponder leaves baseline CD8+ expansion's link to response uncertain. Higher clonality was seen in lesional scalp than in normal scalp, especially in alopecia totalis/universalis.

cDNA prepared by RNA extraction and subsequent reverse transcription served as the template for sequencing. Libraries were prepared by immunoSEQ multiplex PCR; TCRdb keeps only in-frame clonotypes and omits some of them. The profile covers 100,000 to 150,000 clones, with about 59% appearing a single time and 5.7% taken by the ten largest. CDR3 length: 10 residues. From germline, CDR1 is DFQATT and CDR2 SNEGSKA (reference sequence). The V and J ends lost 5 bases and 10 bases respectively, with 9 bases between them. Treatment defined: oral pan-JAK inhibitor, 5-10 mg twice daily. The specimen comprised CD4+ T cells sorted from blood, sampled at week 4, from a patient treated with tofacitinib. The sequence was obtained from a human donor with alopecia areata. V usage is TRBV20-1 and J usage is TRBJ2-1, with unresolved D. As DNA, the CDR3 is TGCAGTGCTGGAGTAGGGGAGCAGTTCTTC. This encodes CSAGVGEQFF.